These T cell receptor beta chains were read from a single sample in a study of cytomegalovirus exposure and HLA in healthy donors. Sequenced by immunoSEQ multiplex PCR; TCRdb stores in-frame clones only, minus some. The table has approximately 80,000 clones, 63% seen once. The sample consisted of PBMCs. Receptors were obtained from a woman aged 40 to 50 in good health and CMV-seropositive. CDR3s include the opening cysteine and the closing phenylalanine or tryptophan. The D gene is left open where the match is weak. Clone sizes are given selectively: once, few, many, or a class where the clone is expanded.

V gene: TRBV14
D gene: .
clone size: .
J gene: TRBJ2-1
CDR3 DNA: TGTGCCAGCAGCCAATTGTTGGCTGGCTTTCCCTACAATGAGCAGTTCTTC
CDR3 protein: CASSQLLAGFPYNEQFF

V gene: TRBV27
D gene: TRBD2
clone size: few
J gene: TRBJ2-2
CDR3 DNA: TGTGCCAGTCGCCCGGATATAGCGGGGAGAACCGGGGAGCTGTTTTTT
CDR3 protein: CASRPDIAGRTGELFF

V gene: TRBV15
D gene: TRBD1
clone size: .
J gene: TRBJ2-3
CDR3 DNA: TGTGCCACCAGCAGAGATCGGGACAGCCGAGCAGATACGCAGTATTTT
CDR3 protein: CATSRDRDSRADTQYF

V gene: TRBV7-9
D gene: TRBD1
clone size: few
J gene: TRBJ2-5
CDR3 DNA: TGTGCCAGCAACCTGGACAGGGGAGGCGGGACCCAGTACTTC
CDR3 protein: CASNLDRGGGTQYF

V gene: TRBV27
D gene: TRBD1
clone size: .
J gene: TRBJ2-1
CDR3 DNA: TGTGCCAGCAGTTTCCCAGGGGGCGAACAGTTCTTC
CDR3 protein: CASSFPGGEQFF

V gene: TRBV6-5
D gene: .
clone size: .
J gene: TRBJ1-5
CDR3 DNA: TGTGCCAGCAGGAGGGGGGGCGGGAGCAATCAGCCCCAGCATTTT
CDR3 protein: CASRRGGGSNQPQHF

V gene: TRBV5-4
D gene: .
clone size: .
J gene: TRBJ2-3
CDR3 DNA: TGTGCCAGCAGCCCGATGCGGGCGGAAGATACGCAGTATTTT
CDR3 protein: CASSPMRAEDTQYF

V gene: TRBV7-2
D gene: .
clone size: few
J gene: TRBJ2-1
CDR3 DNA: TGTGCCAGCAGCTTAGCACGGACAGTAAATGAGCAGTTCTTC
CDR3 protein: CASSLARTVNEQFF

V gene: TRBV10-3
D gene: TRBD1
clone size: .
J gene: TRBJ2-7
CDR3 DNA: TGTGCCATCGACTCCGGTAGGGCAGGGGGCGAGCAGTACTTC
CDR3 protein: CAIDSGRAGGEQYF

V gene: TRBV9
D gene: .
clone size: .
J gene: TRBJ1-4
CDR3 DNA: TGTGCCAGCAGCGTAGGCCAGGGGAAGGCTTTTGAAAAACTGTTTTTT
CDR3 protein: CASSVGQGKAFEKLFF

V gene: TRBV29-1
D gene: .
clone size: .
J gene: TRBJ2-3
CDR3 DNA: TGCAGCGTTGAAGATAGAAGAACTTCCACAGATACGCAGTATTTT
CDR3 protein: CSVEDRRTSTDTQYF

V gene: TRBV27
D gene: .
clone size: .
J gene: TRBJ2-2
CDR3 DNA: TGTGCCAGCCGACACAGGGGGGGAGTCATCACCGGGGAGCTGTTTTTT
CDR3 protein: CASRHRGGVITGELFF

V gene: TRBV10-1
D gene: .
clone size: .
J gene: TRBJ1-1
CDR3 DNA: TGCGCCAGCAGAGAGACTGGGAACACTGAAGCTTTCTTT
CDR3 protein: CASRETGNTEAFF

V gene: TRBV7-9
D gene: .
clone size: .
J gene: TRBJ1-5
CDR3 DNA: TGTGCCAGCAGAGCCACAGGTAATCAGCCCCAGCATTTT
CDR3 protein: CASRATGNQPQHF